A single sample gave rise to the 5 T cell receptor beta chains below, sequenced in a study of cytomegalovirus exposure and HLA in healthy donors. This PCR relied on a set of 60 Vbeta primers and 13 Jbeta primers. Some clones are missing from TCRdb's copy, which holds only in-frame ones; the method was immunoSEQ multiplex PCR. The sample lists about 96,000 clones; approximately 75% were seen once. The sequenced sample consisted of PBMCs. These receptors originate from a female donor in good health and CMV-seropositive.

The chain carries TRBV30 and TRBJ2-5; D perhaps matches TRBD2 (6 bases). Deletions cut 3 bases from V and 4 bases from J, with 15 bases between. Per germline, CDR1 GTSNPN and CDR2 SVGIG (reference sequence). The CDR3 has 14 residues. For the CDR3, the DNA is TGTGCCTGGAGGCCGGGACTCCCTGGAGAGACCCAGTACTTC. Translating gives CAWRPGLPGETQYF.

CDR3 DNA: TGTGCCAGCAGCTTACAGGGGCCGGACATTCAGTACTTC. It yields the protein CASSLQGPDIQYF. V and J are TRBV5-6 and TRBJ2-4; 7 bases match TRBD1. CDR1 is SGHDT, CDR2 YYEEEE, per germline. The CDR3 sequence is 13 residues long. The V gene end was trimmed by 2 bases and the J gene end by 8 bases; junction bases not matched to a gene: 4.

The CDR3 coding sequence is TGTGCCAGCAGGTCCGTCTACGAGCAGTACTTC. Residues: CASRSVYEQYF. This chain uses TRBV11-3 with TRBJ2-7; D is ambiguous. Trimming took 6 bases from V and 3 from J, leaving 6 bases between them. Germline values: CDR1 SGHNT, CDR2 YENEEA. The CDR3 loop spans 11 amino acids.

The chain carries TRBV5-1 and TRBJ1-2, with TRBD1 matching 7 bases. The CDR3 is made up of 14 amino acids. In germline, CDR1 is SGHRS, CDR2 YFSETQ. Trimming cost V 2 bases and J 6 bases; bases outside gene matches: 7. The chain's CDR3 is CASSFSGTANGYTF. Written as DNA, the CDR3 is TGCGCCAGCAGCTTCTCCGGGACAGCTAATGGCTACACCTTC.

This clone was recorded a few times. The CDR3, as DNA: TGTGCCAGCAGGCCCGGGGGGACTTACTCCTACGAGCAGTACTTC. It encodes CASRPGGTYSYEQYF. This chain joins TRBV6-5 and TRBJ2-7; TRBD2 matches at 7 bases. Trimming took 6 bases from V and 0 from J; bases not matched to a gene: 8. Germline CDR1 and CDR2: MNHEY and SVGAGI. This CDR3 has 15 residues.